A single sample is the source of the 23 T cell receptor beta chains below, sequenced in a study of blood T cell repertoires in COVID-19. Generated by immunoSEQ multiplex PCR, the TCRdb table keeps only in-frame clones and is missing some. Among about 200,000 clones listed, approximately 90% were seen once. Sequencing was performed on peripheral blood. These receptors were obtained from a man between 40 and 49 years old with active or convalescent COVID-19.

The chain uses TRBV27 and TRBJ1-2; 8 bases are a match to TRBD1. V was clipped by 5 bases and J by 8 bases; unmatched bases: 10. This CDR3 has 14 residues. Germline-derived CDR1 and CDR2 are MNHEY and SMNVEV (reference sequence). CDR3 region: CASSLTGASVGYTF. The CDR3, as DNA: TGTGCCAGCAGTCTGACAGGGGCGTCGGTGGGCTACACCTTC.

This chain links TRBV7-3 with TRBJ1-5; the D is unclear. Trimming pared 0 bases from V and 3 bases from J, leaving 12 bases between. Germline assignment: CDR1 SGHTA and CDR2 FQGTGA. The CDR3 consists of 16 residues. The CDR3 here is CASSLTSWASNQPQHF. In DNA, the CDR3 is TGTGCCAGCAGCTTAACCTCGTGGGCTTCCAATCAGCCCCAGCATTTT. The full variable domain, completed using reference TRBV7-3 and TRBJ1-5, is GAGVSQTPSNKVTEKGKYVELRCDPISGHTALYWYRQSLGQGPEFLIYFQGTGAADDSGLPNDRFFAVRPEGSVSTLKIQRTERGDSAVYLCASSLTSWASNQPQHFGDGTRLSIL.

V usage is TRBV12-3 or TRBV12-4 and J usage is TRBJ1-2, with 7 bases aligning to TRBD1. V dropped 8 bases and J dropped 2; count of bases not matched to a gene: 5. The CDR3 length is 13 residues. CDR3: CASSTTGNYGYTF. DNA for the CDR3: TGTGCCAGCTCAACGACAGGGAACTATGGCTACACCTTC.

The chain carries TRBV6-1 and TRBJ2-7, with D possibly TRBD1 on 8 matching bases. CDR1 is MNHNS and CDR2 is SASEGT in the germline V gene. CDR3 size: 17 residues. Deletions cut 1 base from V and 4 bases from J, with 20 bases between. The CDR3 protein is CASSEGTGGGSAYEQYF. In nucleotides, the CDR3 is TGTGCCAGCAGTGAAGGCACAGGGGGAGGGTCGGCTTACGAGCAGTACTTC.

This chain uses TRBV28 with TRBJ1-4, with TRBD1 as a possible D gene (5 bases). The V end lost 5 bases, the J end lost 5 bases, and 12 bases lay between the germline ends. Germline loops: CDR1 MDHEN, CDR2 SYDVKM. This CDR3 spans 14 amino acids. This chain's CDR3 is CASSRGTANEKLFF. Written as DNA, the CDR3 is TGTGCCAGCAGTCGAGGGACTGCGAATGAAAAACTGTTTTTT. Combining the CDR3 with reference TRBV28 and TRBJ1-4 gives the whole variable domain DVKVTQSSRYLVKRTGEKVFLECVQDMDHENMFWYRQDPGLGLRLIYFSYDVKMKEKGDIPEGYSVSREKKERFSLILESASTNQTSMYLCASSRGTANEKLFFGSGTQLSVL.

This clone was seen more than once but under ten times. The genes are TRBV5-4 and TRBJ1-4; no clear D gene. Trimming stripped 0 bases from V and 8 bases from J, with 14 bases between. This CDR3 contains 15 residues. In germline, CDR1 is SGHNT, CDR2 YYREEE (reference sequence). The CDR3 protein is CASSLAGSTVEKLFF. The CDR3 DNA reads as TGTGCCAGCAGCTTGGCCGGGTCGACGGTAGAAAAACTGTTTTTT.

The chain links TRBV5-1 to TRBJ1-6, with D possibly being TRBD1 (5 bases). The ends were cut back, 4 bases at V and 7 bases at J, with 15 bases in the middle. The CDR3 extends over 15 amino acids. Germline V gives CDR1 SGHRS, CDR2 YFSETQ. The CDR3 DNA is TGCGCCAGCAGCCCGGCAGGGCCGACGAATTCACCCCTCCACTTT. Translated, it gives CASSPAGPTNSPLHF. The full variable domain, rest sourced from reference TRBV5-1 and TRBJ1-6, is KAGVTQTPRYLIKTRGQQVTLSCSPISGHRSVSWYQQTPGQGLQFLFEYFSETQRNKGNFPGRFSGRQFSNSRSEMNVSTLELGDSALYLCASSPAGPTNSPLHFGNGTRLTVT.

The chain employs TRBV19 and TRBJ1-6; 12 bases map to TRBD1. Germline-derived CDR1 and CDR2 are LNHDA and SQIVND (reference sequence). Unmatched junction bases numbered 9, after V lost 7 bases and J lost 2 bases. This CDR3 has 18 amino acids. The chain's CDR3 is CASTLGGTGGTYNSPLHF. For the CDR3, the DNA is TGTGCCAGTACCCTAGGTGGGACAGGGGGCACCTATAATTCACCCCTCCACTTT.

The chain employs TRBV27 and TRBJ2-1, with TRBD2 identical over 8 bases. With 6 bases clipped from V and 0 bases from J, the junction kept 7 bases outside the gene matches. The V gene's germline CDR1 is MNHEY and CDR2 SMNVEV (reference sequence). This CDR3 has 16 residues. CDR3 amino acids: CASSPSSGSSYNEQFF. CDR3 in DNA: TGTGCCAGCAGCCCCTCCAGCGGGAGCTCCTACAATGAGCAGTTCTTC.

The chain is built from TRBV12-3 or TRBV12-4 and TRBJ1-3; D gene unclear. The CDR3 is made up of 13 amino acids. Trimming left V 6 bases short and J 2 bases short, with 8 bases between. CDR3 residues: CASRKLAGNTIYF. CDR3 nucleotides: TGTGCCAGCAGAAAACTGGCTGGAAACACCATATATTTT.

This chain joins TRBV3-1 (or the pseudogene TRBV3-2) and TRBJ2-2, with 9 bases that match TRBD2. Germline V gene lookup returns CDR1 LGHDT and CDR2 YNNKEL (reference sequence). Losses at the gene ends were 0 bases for V and 6 bases for J; bases not matched to a gene: 8. The CDR3 has 17 residues. The CDR3 is CASSQDRLAVGPGELFF. In DNA, the CDR3 is TGTGCCAGCAGCCAAGACAGACTAGCGGTCGGTCCCGGGGAGCTGTTTTTT.

The rearrangement uses TRBV7-2 and TRBJ2-7; 10 positions match TRBD2. After removal of 4 bases from V and 7 bases from J, the junction contained 7 bases not matched to a gene. Germline lookup yields CDR1 SGHTA and CDR2 FQGNSA. The CDR3 extends over 14 amino acids. CDR3 DNA: TGTGCCAGCAGCTACGGACTAGCGGCGGGGGAGCAGTACTTC. Protein sequence: CASSYGLAAGEQYF.

The genes are TRBV5-6 and TRBJ1-3; 9 bases align to TRBD1. V gave up 4 bases and J gave up 0 bases; unmatched junction bases: 5. CDR1 and CDR2 from the germline V gene are SGHDT and YYEEEE. This CDR3 is 16 amino acids long. CDR3 residues: CASSIGTGRSGNTIYF. CDR3 nucleotides: TGTGCCAGCAGCATTGGGACAGGGCGCTCTGGAAACACCATATATTTT.

The genes are TRBV6-1 and TRBJ2-3, with 15 bases that match TRBD2. CDR1 is MNHNS, CDR2 SASEGT, per germline. The ends lost 4 bases at V and 5 bases at J; junction bases unmatched: 4. The CDR3 covers 16 residues. CDR3 sequence (DNA): TGTGCCAGCAGTGGTGGACTAGCGGGAGGGATAGATACGCAGTATTTT. This translates into CASSGGLAGGIDTQYF.

The CDR3 spells CASSSQKGADLYRNQPQHF. The CDR3 coding sequence is TGTGCCAGCAGTTCCCAAAAGGGGGCCGACTTATATCGCAATCAGCCCCAGCATTTT. This chain connects TRBV27 to TRBJ1-5; TRBD1 matches at 7 bases. The CDR3 is made up of 19 amino acids. Germline CDR1 MNHEY, CDR2 SMNVEV (reference sequence). V was pared by 4 bases and J by 2 bases, with 17 bases of the junction left unmatched.

This rearrangement joins TRBV5-8 to TRBJ2-3; no clear D. The V end lost 1 base, the J end lost 2 bases, and 5 bases lay between the germline ends. The V gene's germline CDR1 is SGHTS and CDR2 YDEGEE. There are 13 residues in the CDR3. As DNA, the CDR3 is TGTGCCAGCAGCTTGCCAGTCACAGATACGCAGTATTTT. Its translation is CASSLPVTDTQYF. The full variable domain, with the rest looked up from reference TRBV5-8 and TRBJ2-3, is EAGVTQSPTHLIKTRGQQATLRCSPISGHTSVYWYQQALGLGLQFLLWYDEGEERNRGNFPPRFSGRQFPNYSSELNVNALELEDSALYLCASSLPVTDTQYFGPGTRLTVL.

The chain is built from TRBV28 and TRBJ2-2; TRBD2 aligns across 8 bases. The CDR3 extends over 15 amino acids. Trimming at V came to 5 bases and at J to 8 bases, leaving 10 bases not matched to a gene. Germline values: CDR1 MDHEN, CDR2 SYDVKM. Here the CDR3 reads CASSRVGGRLGELFF. The CDR3 DNA reads TGTGCCAGCAGTCGGGTCGGCGGGAGGCTTGGGGAGCTGTTTTTT.

To note about this clone: No DNA is shown, since the ends of the CDR3 on it are uncertain; the CDR3 is the one TCRdb lists. The chain is built from TRBV7-9 and TRBJ2-2; TRBD1 was called by the table and not checked on the DNA. Germline V gene sequence: CDR1 SEHNR, CDR2 FQNEAQ (reference sequence). Including both end residues, the CDR3 is 17 amino acids long. The CDR3 is CASSFSGQGINTGELFF.

The rearrangement joins TRBV10-1 to TRBJ2-1; 10 bases fit TRBD1. The germline gives CDR1 WNHNN, CDR2 SYGVQD (reference sequence). CDR3 length: 18 residues. Trimming took 6 bases from V and 4 from J; bases not matched to a gene: 15. The CDR3 DNA follows: TGCGCCAGCAGCTACCGTCGCCTTGGACAGGGGGAATACAATGAGCAGTTCTTC. Translated, it gives CASSYRRLGQGEYNEQFF.

The J gene is TRBJ1-4, the V gene TRBV28; D gene ambiguous. Trimming removed 3 bases from V and 15 bases from J, with 20 bases in between. The CDR3 length is 14 residues. The germline CDR1 and CDR2 sequences are MDHEN and SYDVKM. The CDR3 DNA reads TGTGCCAGCAGTTTTTACCAACTATCCGGGATAATGTTTTTT. Encoded protein: CASSFYQLSGIMFF.

The chain joins TRBV6-5 to TRBJ1-5, with 9 bases matching TRBD1. J lost 5 bases, V lost 5 bases, and 4 bases had no gene match. CDR3 size: 14 residues. Germline V gene lookup returns CDR1 MNHEY and CDR2 SVGAGI. The DNA for the CDR3 is TGTGCCAGCAGTCAGACAGGGGGGTATCAGCCCCAGCATTTT. Protein: CASSQTGGYQPQHF.

This chain uses TRBV5-1 with TRBJ2-3, with 8 bases that match TRBD2. V was pared by 9 bases and J by 2 bases, with 17 bases of the junction left unmatched. Per the germline V gene, CDR1 is SGHRS and CDR2 is YFSETQ. The CDR3 spans 17 residues. CDR3 region: CATGQGSGDQFTDTQYF. The CDR3 DNA sequence: TGCGCCACCGGGCAGGGTAGCGGGGACCAATTCACAGATACGCAGTATTTT.

This chain joins TRBV10-3 and TRBJ1-2, with 9 bases lining up with TRBD1. CDR1 is ENHRY and CDR2 is SYGVKD in the germline V gene. This CDR3 contains 14 residues. With 8 bases clipped from V and 2 bases from J, the junction kept 6 bases outside the gene matches. Written as DNA, the CDR3 is TGTGCCATCCCCGGGACAGGGACAAACTATGGCTACACCTTC. As protein: CAIPGTGTNYGYTF.